This TCR beta chain was captured by sequencing in a study of blood T cells in healthy people across ages. Using a J-beta primer mix together with a sample-barcoded 5' primer, a second PCR was run for about 6 to 12 cycles. TCRdb passed the 5' RACE reads through MiXCR, listing each CDR3 protein once. This sample has around 750,000 distinct CDR3 sequences, with roughly 50% found just once. The germline gives CDR1 SGHRS, CDR2 YFSETQ. This CDR3 is 13 amino acids long. Deletions cut 4 bases from V and 7 bases from J, with 11 bases between. Whole-study results and caveats: Both higher diversity and more naive CD4+ cells marked long-lived donors when set against aged donors. Strong correlation existed between TCR beta diversity and naive T cell percentage.

Worth noting for this clonotype: The antigen remains undetermined.

The sample comprised blood. The rearrangement uses TRBV5-1 and TRBJ2-2; D remains unclear. The sequence was collected from a man at least 80 years old in good health. The CDR3 nucleotides are TGCGCCAGCAGCCGAGAGGCCCACGGGGAGCTGTTTTTT. It yields the protein CASSREAHGELFF.